Reported below is one TCR beta chain. Its antigen is currently unknown. At one end, the junction sequence differs from germline, possibly due to a read error. This entry comes from a study of T-cell reconstitution after alpha-beta-depleted transplantation in children. Study-level points and caveats: When one year had passed after transplant, most T-cell counts and diversity came from newly produced T cells. Reportedly, roughly two months post-transplant, alpha-beta T cells arose from several hundred expanded graft clones. High day-60 TCRbeta diversity in some patients came from surviving recipient T cells and thymic progenitors.

Unique molecular identifiers were incorporated into the prepared TCRbeta library. TCRdb re-called the PCR reads through MiXCR, storing one row per CDR3 protein. The repertoire holds 750,000 to 950,000 distinct CDR3 sequences, with roughly 15% as singletons. The CDR3 runs to 14 residues. Germline lookup yields CDR1 SGHVS and CDR2 FNYEAQ. Sequencing was performed on PBMCs, mostly from graft donor cells, taken 360 days after TCRalphabeta/CD19-depleted stem cell transplant. This receptor was taken from a male patient younger than 18 who had a stem cell transplant for acute lymphoblastic leukemia, so the T cells may come from the graft donor. The chain couples TRBV7-6 to TRBJ2-3; TRBD2 aligns across 8 bases. The CDR3: CASSYLAGTDMQYF. CDR3 nucleotide sequence: TGTGCCAGCTCCTATCTAGCGGGCACAGATATGCAGTATTTT.